The 5 T cell receptor beta chains below come from one sample, sequenced in a study of siplizumab effects on memory and regulatory T cells (dated by TCRdb to the late 2010s). Libraries were built with the immunoSEQ multiplex PCR assay. The table was pulled from immuneACCESS by TCRdb, which kept in-frame rearrangements only. Such tables lose some clones; where checked, under half of the loss comes from unresolved V genes, and the rest has no known cause. For this sample the table gives 100,000 or so clones, of which 94% were detected only once. The ten biggest clones cover approximately 1.4% of the sample. The source material was non-Treg CD4+ T cells sorted from blood. Taken with the paper, the label for cell subset or site translates to: FACS-sorted unstimulated CD4+ non-regulatory T cells. Receptors originate from a human donor in good health.

The V and J genes are TRBV6-5 and TRBJ1-5, with unresolved D. Germline CDR1 and CDR2: MNHEY and SVGAGI. Trimming left V 0 bases short and J 5 bases short, with 8 bases between. This CDR3 has 14 amino acids. This chain's CDR3 is CASSYSIYDQPQHF. CDR3 coding DNA: TGTGCCAGCAGTTACTCGATTTATGATCAGCCCCAGCATTTT.

The chain links TRBV9 to TRBJ2-1, with 14 bases aligning to TRBD2. Germline CDR1 SGDLS, CDR2 YYNGEE. The ends lost 0 bases at V and 5 bases at J; junction bases unmatched: 7. This CDR3 contains 18 residues. The CDR3 coding sequence is TGTGCCAGCAGCGTAGCCGATGGACTAGCGGGAGGAAACAATGAGCAGTTCTTC. This encodes CASSVADGLAGGNNEQFF.

The gene calls are TRBV2 and TRBJ1-6, with D hard to call. The CDR3 consists of 16 residues. Germline loops: CDR1 SNHLY, CDR2 FYNNEI. The ends were cut back, 3 bases at V and 5 bases at J, with 14 bases in the middle. CDR3 bases: TGTGCCAGCAGTGATTGGAGAAAGCCCAATAATTCACCCCTCCACTTT. This sequence encodes CASSDWRKPNNSPLHF.

CDR3 sequence (DNA): TGTGCCAGCAGAAATGGACTGACAACCTACAATGAGCAGTTCTTC. This translates into CASRNGLTTYNEQFF. The rearrangement uses TRBV6-5 and TRBJ2-1; a possible D gene is TRBD2 (5 bases). CDR1 and CDR2 (germline): MNHEY, SVGAGI. Trimming shortened V by 6 bases and J by 2 bases, and 14 bases separated the two germline ends. The CDR3 contains 15 residues.

The chain combines TRBV23-1 with TRBJ2-1; unclear D gene. TRBV23-1 is classed as an ORF, of uncertain function. The CDR3 length is 17 residues. The germline V and J ends were trimmed by 1 base and 3 bases, with 16 bases remaining between them. CDR3 sequence reads: CASSQYVPAQNYNEQFF. The CDR3 DNA sequence: TGCGCCAGCAGTCAATACGTCCCAGCGCAGAACTACAATGAGCAGTTCTTC.